Presented here are 23 T cell receptor beta chains from one specimen sequenced in a study of cytomegalovirus exposure and HLA in healthy donors. The study ran its PCR with 60 Vbeta and 13 Jbeta primers. Profiled with immunoSEQ multiplex PCR; TCRdb holds only in-frame clones, not every one. Of about 140,000 clones in the sample, roughly 77% were seen once. The specimen sequenced was PBMCs. The receptors come from a female donor in good health and CMV-seronegative.

This clone was counted a few times. The chain carries TRBV4-3 and TRBJ2-7; D remains ambiguous. The CDR3 loop spans 16 amino acids. V was shortened by 0 bases and J by 0 bases, with 12 bases between the two germline ends. Looked up from germline, CDR1 is LGHNA and CDR2 is YSLEER. CDR3 amino acids: CASSQDYGGSSYEQYF. The CDR3 bases are TGCGCCAGCAGCCAAGACTACGGCGGATCCTCCTACGAGCAGTACTTC.

The chain carries TRBV7-2 and TRBJ2-5; 11 nucleotides line up with TRBD2. Germline V lookup: CDR1 SGHTA, CDR2 FQGNSA. After removal of 0 bases from V and 5 bases from J, the junction contained 5 bases not matched to a gene. There are 16 residues in the CDR3. DNA of the CDR3: TGTGCCAGCAGCTTAGCATCGACTAGCGGGATGGAGACCCAGTACTTC. It translates to CASSLASTSGMETQYF.

V usage is TRBV5-1 and J usage is TRBJ1-2; D might be TRBD1 (6 bases). Trimming took off 0 bases at V and 3 bases at J, with 12 bases between the two ends. The CDR3 consists of 15 residues. CDR1 and CDR2 from the germline V gene are SGHRS and YFSETQ. CDR3 sequence (DNA): TGCGCCAGCAGCTTGGCGGGACAAAAAGACTATGGCTACACCTTC. This codes for CASSLAGQKDYGYTF. The whole variable domain, filled in from reference TRBV5-1 and TRBJ1-2, reads KAGVTQTPRYLIKTRGQQVTLSCSPISGHRSVSWYQQTPGQGLQFLFEYFSETQRNKGNFPGRFSGRQFSNSRSEMNVSTLELGDSALYLCASSLAGQKDYGYTFGSGTRLTVV.

The chain joins TRBV4-1 to TRBJ1-1; 7 nucleotides match TRBD1. V lost 1 base to trimming and J lost 1 base; unmatched junction nucleotides: 3. Germline CDR1 MGHRA, CDR2 YSYEKL. The CDR3 spans 15 residues. The CDR3 nucleotides are TGCGCCAGCAGCCAAGTTAGGACAGGGAACACTGAAGCTTTCTTT. This translates into CASSQVRTGNTEAFF.

The chain has TRBV11-3 and TRBJ1-4; the D is unclear. The CDR3 is 12 amino acids. The germline CDR1 and CDR2 sequences are SGHNT and YENEEA. Between the trimmed V and J ends, which lost 1 base and 7 bases, there was a span of 4 bases. CDR3 protein: CASSLVSEKLFF. CDR3 sequence (DNA): TGTGCCAGCAGCTTAGTGAGTGAAAAACTGTTTTTT. Together with reference TRBV11-3 and TRBJ1-4, the CDR3 gives the full variable domain: EAGVVQSPRYKIIEKKQPVAFWCNPISGHNTLYWYLQNLGQGPELLIRYENEEAVDDSQLPKDRFSAERLKGVDSTLKIQPAELGDSAVYLCASSLVSEKLFFGSGTQLSVL.

The chain has TRBV29-1 and TRBJ1-5, with a weak D call TRBD1 (5 bases). The CDR3 extends over 13 amino acids. Germline CDR1 and CDR2: SQVTM and ANQGSEA. The V end lost 5 bases, the J end lost 5 bases, and 13 bases lay between the germline ends. The CDR3: CSVKSGGDQPQHF. The CDR3 DNA sequence: TGCAGCGTTAAGTCTGGGGGGGATCAGCCCCAGCATTTT.

The rearrangement links TRBV5-4 to TRBJ2-5, with TRBD2 matching over 7 bases. The trim removed 0 bases at V and 1 base at J, leaving 3 bases unmatched. This CDR3 spans 15 amino acids. Germline V lookup: CDR1 SGHNT, CDR2 YYREEE (reference sequence). CDR3 in DNA: TGTGCCAGCAGCTTGGCACGGGGGGTCCAAGAGACCCAGTACTTC. This codes for CASSLARGVQETQYF. Full variable domain (rest looked up from reference TRBV5-4 and TRBJ2-5): ETGVTQSPTHLIKTRGQQVTLRCSSQSGHNTVSWYQQALGQGPQFIFQYYREEENGRGNFPPRFSGLQFPNYSSELNVNALELDDSALYLCASSLARGVQETQYFGPGTRLLVL.

CDR3 sequence (DNA): TGTGCCAGCTGTGGAACTAGCGGTTCCTACGAGCAGTACTTC. This sequence encodes CASCGTSGSYEQYF. The V and J genes are TRBV2 and TRBJ2-7; 8 bases line up with TRBD2. V was clipped by 8 bases and J by 1 base; unmatched bases: 7. There are 14 residues in the CDR3. CDR1 is SNHLY and CDR2 is FYNNEI in the germline V gene.

This chain connects TRBV29-1 to TRBJ2-7; 11 bases match TRBD1. The germline CDR1 and CDR2 sequences are SQVTM and ANQGSEA. The CDR3 consists of 13 residues. J gave up 7 bases and V 7 bases, and 9 bases lay outside the gene matches. Written as DNA, the CDR3 is TGCAGCGCCCAAAGGGACAGGGGGGTTGAGCAGTACTTC. Protein product: CSAQRDRGVEQYF.

The rearrangement links TRBV29-1 to TRBJ1-2; D unresolved. The CDR3 runs 11 residues. Per germline, CDR1 SQVTM and CDR2 ANQGSEA. Trimming cost V 6 bases and J 7 bases, with 12 bases left between them. The DNA of the CDR3 is TGCAGCGTCGCTGACACGACTGGCTACACCTTC. Protein product: CSVADTTGYTF.

This clone was seen a single time. The V and J genes are TRBV7-8 and TRBJ2-3, with D perhaps matching TRBD2 (5 bases). Germline-derived CDR1 and CDR2 are SGHVS and FQNEAQ. The CDR3 sequence is 14 residues long. V gave up 8 bases and J gave up 3 bases, with 15 bases separating them. CDR3 in amino acids: CASLLDSRTDTQYF. CDR3 nucleotides: TGTGCCAGCCTACTAGATTCAAGGACAGATACGCAGTATTTT.

This clone was recorded a few times. The chain joins TRBV5-6 to TRBJ2-1; 11 bases fit TRBD2. V gave up 2 bases and J gave up 14 bases; unmatched junction bases: 9. The V gene's germline CDR1 is SGHDT and CDR2 YYEEEE. The length of the CDR3 is 14 residues. The CDR3 DNA follows: TGTGCCAGCAGCTTCCGGCTAGCGGGAGGTCGAGAGTTCTTC. It encodes CASSFRLAGGREFF.

This clone came up a few times. The chain recombines TRBV27 with TRBJ2-1; D is possibly TRBD2 (5 bases). The germline V gene has CDR1 MNHEY and CDR2 SMNVEV (reference sequence). The CDR3 contains 14 residues. Trimming removed 5 bases from V and 9 bases from J, with 17 bases in between. The CDR3 reads CASSQSLGGSEQFF. For the CDR3, the DNA is TGTGCCAGCAGTCAGAGCCTCGGAGGCAGTGAGCAGTTCTTC.

The rearrangement links TRBV27 to TRBJ2-3; tentatively, D is TRBD1 (5 bases). The CDR3 is 14 amino acids. The germline gives CDR1 MNHEY, CDR2 SMNVEV (reference sequence). V dropped 5 bases and J dropped 6 bases, with 15 bases sitting between them. The CDR3 spells CASSGAEPQDTQYF. The CDR3 DNA reads as TGTGCCAGCAGTGGGGCCGAACCCCAGGATACGCAGTATTTT.

This clone came up a few times. The rearrangement joins TRBV6-6 to TRBJ1-3, with 7 bases lining up with TRBD1. The CDR3 extends over 16 amino acids. J lost 0 bases, V lost 6 bases, and 8 bases had no gene match. Germline assignment: CDR1 MNHNY and CDR2 SVGAGI (reference sequence). CDR3 residues: CASSMGQPGSGNTIYF. DNA for the CDR3: TGTGCCAGCAGCATGGGACAGCCAGGCTCTGGAAACACCATATATTTT.

The chain employs TRBV30 and TRBJ2-1, with 9 nucleotides matching TRBD2. The junction had 10 bases not matched to a gene; V was cut back by 7 bases and J by 9 bases. The V gene's germline CDR1 is GTSNPN and CDR2 SVGIG (reference sequence). The CDR3 contains 13 residues. The DNA of the CDR3 is TGTGCCTCCGGAGTAGCGGGAGCTGGTGAGCAGTTCTTC. It translates to CASGVAGAGEQFF.

This clone was recorded many times. The CDR3 loop reads CATTLAPIQPQHF. The DNA of the CDR3 is TGTGCCACCACCCTGGCCCCGATTCAGCCCCAGCATTTT. This chain joins TRBV6-6 and TRBJ1-5; D is ambiguous. The CDR3 is made up of 13 amino acids. Germline values: CDR1 MNHNY, CDR2 SVGAGI (reference sequence). V gave up 10 bases and J gave up 6 bases, with 16 bases separating them.

This sequence joins TRBV7-9 and TRBJ2-3; the match to TRBD2 covers 9 bases. Per germline, CDR1 SEHNR and CDR2 FQNEAQ (reference sequence). This CDR3 has 16 residues. With V trimmed by 1 base and J by 2 bases, 4 bases remained unmatched. The CDR3 loop reads CASSLGTSEFTDTQYF. The CDR3, as DNA: TGTGCCAGCAGCTTAGGGACTAGCGAGTTCACAGATACGCAGTATTTT.

The chain combines TRBV11-2 with TRBJ2-3; possibly TRBD2 for D (5 bases). Trimming shortened V by 3 bases and J by 6 bases, and 7 bases separated the two germline ends. The germline V gene encodes CDR1 SGHAT and CDR2 FQNNGV. The CDR3 is made up of 12 amino acids. For the CDR3, the DNA is TGTGCCAGCAGCTTGACGGGGGATACGCAGTATTTT. Amino acids: CASSLTGDTQYF.

The rearrangement links TRBV7-2 to TRBJ2-2, with D hard to call. CDR1 and CDR2 from the germline V gene are SGHTA and FQGNSA. Deletions cut 0 bases from V and 1 base from J, with 9 bases between. CDR3 length: 16 amino acids. The CDR3 spells CASSLATVGNTGELFF. The CDR3 region has the DNA TGTGCCAGCAGCTTAGCAACGGTTGGGAACACCGGGGAGCTGTTTTTT.

The J gene is TRBJ1-2, the V gene TRBV5-6, with TRBD1 as a possible D gene (5 bases). The CDR3 runs to 12 residues. V shed 3 bases and J shed 6 bases, with 9 bases lying between them. CDR1 SGHDT and CDR2 YYEEEE come from the germline V gene. The CDR3 region has the DNA TGTGCCAGCAGCTCCCAGGGCCATGGCTACACCTTC. Translating it yields CASSSQGHGYTF.

The chain recombines TRBV19 with TRBJ1-3; 8 bases map to TRBD1. J gave up 3 bases and V 8 bases, and 6 bases lay outside the gene matches. Germline V gene data show CDR1 as LNHDA and CDR2 as SQIVND (reference sequence). CDR3 length: 14 amino acids. CDR3 amino acids: CASFTGGVGNTIYF. CDR3 coding DNA: TGTGCCAGTTTTACAGGGGGAGTTGGAAACACCATATATTTT.

This clone was counted many times. This rearrangement joins TRBV2 to TRBJ1-1; 9 bases match TRBD1. Germline V lookup: CDR1 SNHLY, CDR2 FYNNEI. This CDR3 is built from 13 residues. The V segment lost 7 bases and the J segment 4 bases; nucleotides outside the gene matches: 4. CDR3 sequence reads: CASTGQGITEAFF. CDR3 sequence (DNA): TGTGCCAGCACGGGACAGGGTATCACTGAAGCTTTCTTT.